This T cell receptor beta chain was sequenced in a study of cytomegalovirus exposure and HLA in healthy donors. Researchers ran the PCR with 60 Vbeta and 13 Jbeta primers. Clones were read by immunoSEQ multiplex PCR, and TCRdb kept only the in-frame ones, dropping some. The table lists fewer than 90,000 clones, roughly four fifths of them singletons, with roughly 3.7% in the top ten. This CDR3 is 13 amino acids long. In germline, CDR1 is MDHEN, CDR2 SYDVKM. V lost 3 bases to trimming and J lost 6 bases, with 9 bases between them. A remark on this clone: The antigen is undetermined.

Donors likely had unrecorded immune exposures despite being nominally healthy when sampled. Study-wide findings and caveats: Sequencing likely produced, as an artifact, a cluster of highly shared sequence variants. The authors confirmed in vitro that three CMV-associated chains were specific for CMV antigens. In a later analysis, TCR beta V- and J-gene trimming showed a link to a missense DCLRE1C variant.

Sequencing input: PBMCs. This TCR derives from a man younger than 40 in good health and CMV-seronegative. The rearrangement joins TRBV28 to TRBJ1-5; D gene unclear. As DNA, the CDR3 is TGTGCCAGCAGTTTCGTTGAGGGTCAGCCCCAGCATTTT. Translated: CASSFVEGQPQHF.